These T cell receptor beta chains were read from a single sample in a study of blood T cells in healthy people across ages. One entry per CDR3 protein, called by TCRdb with MiXCR from the 5' RACE reads. The sample has some 900,000 distinct CDR3 sequences; around 46% are singletons. The sample was blood. Source of these receptors: a man under 40 in good health. Both conserved end residues are part of each CDR3. D genes are given only for firm matches. Rows give clone size only sometimes, using once, few, many, or a class for an expanded clone.

len	d_gene	abundance	v_gene	j_gene	CDR3nt	CDR3aa
13	TRBD2	NA	TRBV5-1	TRBJ2-1	TGCGCCGGCAGCTTGTCGGGGGGGAAGCTTCGGTTCTTC	CAGSLSGGKLRFF
14	NA	NA	TRBV10-3	TRBJ2-5	TGTGCCATCAGTGATGGGCAGGGGGGAGAGACCCAGTACTTC	CAISDGQGGETQYF
14	TRBD1	NA	TRBV12-3/TRBV12-4	TRBJ1-5	TGTGCCAGCAGGACAGGGCCCTACAATCAGCCCCAGCATTTT	CASRTGPYNQPQHF
16	NA	NA	TRBV5-1	TRBJ2-7	TGCGCCAGCTCGCCGACAGTCTCCAACGTATACAACGAGCAGTACTTC	CASSPTVSNVYNEQYF
14	TRBD1	NA	TRBV6-6	TRBJ2-5	TGTGCCAGCAGTTCTAGGACAGGGGGGCAGACCCAGTACTTC	CASSSRTGGQTQYF
16	NA	NA	TRBV7-2	TRBJ2-2	TGTGCCAGCAGCTCTCCCCACCAAGGGAACACCGGGGAGCTGTTTTTT	CASSSPHQGNTGELFF
16	NA	few	TRBV28	TRBJ2-3	TGTGCCAGCAGTTTATTTCAGGGGCGTTCGGTAGATACGCAGTATTTT	CASSLFQGRSVDTQYF
12	NA	NA	TRBV28	TRBJ1-5	TGTGCCAGCAAAAGGAGCAATCAGCCCCAGCATTTT	CASKRSNQPQHF
14	NA	NA	TRBV7-9	TRBJ2-3	TGTGCCAGCAGCACAGCAAGGGGCCAAGATACGCAGTATTTT	CASSTARGQDTQYF
16	TRBD1	NA	TRBV9	TRBJ2-3	TGTGCCAGCAGCCTATCGAACAGGGGATCTACAGATACGCAGTATTTT	CASSLSNRGSTDTQYF
15	NA	few	TRBV18	TRBJ2-7	TGTGCCAGCTCACCATTTGAGGGATCGGGCTACGAGCAGTACTTC	CASSPFEGSGYEQYF
13	NA	NA	TRBV7-9	TRBJ2-7	TGTGCCAGCAGTCCCATAAAGGGGTACGAGCAGTACTTC	CASSPIKGYEQYF
14	TRBD2	NA	TRBV6-2/TRBV6-3	TRBJ2-7	TGTGCCAGCAGTGATGGCGGGAGTATGTACGAGCAGTACTTC	CASSDGGSMYEQYF
18	TRBD2	once	TRBV12-3/TRBV12-4	TRBJ2-2	TGTGCCAGCAGTTTAACTAGCGGGGGGGCCTGGGGACCCGGGGAGCTGTTTTTT	CASSLTSGGAWGPGELFF
11	TRBD1	NA	TRBV6-1	TRBJ2-5	TGTGCCAGCGACAGGGGAGAGACCCAGTACTTC	CASDRGETQYF
15	NA	NA	TRBV27	TRBJ2-1	TGTGCCAGCAGCGACAATCCCCTTGTCGCCCGAGCGGAGTTCTTC	CASSDNPLVARAEFF
14	TRBD1	few	TRBV12-3/TRBV12-4	TRBJ1-5	TGTGCCAGCAGACCCGGGACAGTTGATCAGCCCCAGCATTTT	CASRPGTVDQPQHF
12	NA	NA	TRBV29-1	TRBJ2-5	TGCAGCACCCGCATCAGCCAAGAGACCCAGTACTTC	CSTRISQETQYF